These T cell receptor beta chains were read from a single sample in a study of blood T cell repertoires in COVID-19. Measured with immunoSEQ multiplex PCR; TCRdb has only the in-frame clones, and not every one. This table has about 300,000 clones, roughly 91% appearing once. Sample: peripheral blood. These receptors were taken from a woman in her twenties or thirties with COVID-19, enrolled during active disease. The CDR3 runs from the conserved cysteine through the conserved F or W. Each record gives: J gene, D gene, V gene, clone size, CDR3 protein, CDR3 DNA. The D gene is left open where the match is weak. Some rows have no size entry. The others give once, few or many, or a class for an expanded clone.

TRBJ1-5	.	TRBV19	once	CASKLGNQPQHF	TGTGCCAGTAAGCTGGGCAATCAGCCCCAGCATTTT
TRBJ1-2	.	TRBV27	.	CASSLGGDYGYTF	TGTGCCAGCAGTTTAGGGGGGGACTATGGCTACACCTTC
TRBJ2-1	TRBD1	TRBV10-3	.	CAISGPGQGLNEQFF	TGTGCCATCAGTGGGCCGGGACAGGGTTTGAATGAGCAGTTCTTC
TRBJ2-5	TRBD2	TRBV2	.	CASSEVLAGETQYF	TGTGCCAGCAGTGAAGTACTAGCGGGAGAGACCCAGTACTTC
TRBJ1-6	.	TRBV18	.	CASSRSDNSPLHF	TGTGCCAGCTCACGAAGCGATAATTCACCCCTCCACTTT
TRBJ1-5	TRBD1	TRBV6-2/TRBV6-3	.	CASSPLTGGGNQPQHF	TGTGCCAGCAGTCCCTTAACAGGGGGGGGCAATCAGCCCCAGCATTTT
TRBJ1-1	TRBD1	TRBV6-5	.	CASSYNPTGGFGGAFF	TGTGCCAGCAGTTACAACCCGACAGGGGGCTTTGGAGGAGCTTTCTTT
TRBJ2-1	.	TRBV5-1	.	CASSRTGTNNEQFF	TGCGCCAGCAGCCGAACCGGGACAAACAATGAGCAGTTCTTC
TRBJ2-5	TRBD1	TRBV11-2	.	CASSTQDRVGETQYF	TGTGCCAGCAGCACACAGGACAGGGTGGGTGAGACCCAGTACTTC
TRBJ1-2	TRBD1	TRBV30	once	CATTWDRPYGYTF	TGTGCCACCACCTGGGACAGGCCCTATGGCTACACCTTC
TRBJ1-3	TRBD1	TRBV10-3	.	CAAQGTDGNTIYF	TGTGCCGCCCAAGGGACAGACGGAAACACCATATATTTT
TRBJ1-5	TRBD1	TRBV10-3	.	CAISESQGASQPQHF	TGTGCCATCAGTGAGTCTCAGGGGGCTTCTCAGCCCCAGCATTTT
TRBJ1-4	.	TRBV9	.	CASSRDSGQTNEKLFF	TGTGCCAGCAGCCGTGACTCTGGACAGACAAATGAAAAACTGTTTTTT
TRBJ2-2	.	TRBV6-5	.	CASRTRANTGELFF	TGTGCCAGCAGAACCCGCGCGAACACCGGGGAGCTGTTTTTT
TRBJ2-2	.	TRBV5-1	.	CASSLDGQKNTGELFF	TGCGCCAGCAGCCTGGATGGACAGAAGAACACCGGGGAGCTGTTTTTT
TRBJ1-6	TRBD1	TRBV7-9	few	CASSFNRGHSPLHF	TGTGCCAGCAGCTTCAACAGGGGTCATTCACCCCTCCACTTT
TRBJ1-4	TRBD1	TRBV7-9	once	CASSRDRTGLNEKLFF	TGTGCCAGCAGCCGCGATCGGACAGGGCTAAATGAAAAACTGTTTTTT
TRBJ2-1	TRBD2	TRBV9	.	CASSVVGGAVHEQFF	TGTGCCAGCAGCGTAGTCGGGGGGGCCGTGCATGAGCAGTTCTTC
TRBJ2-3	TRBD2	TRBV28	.	CASRQAGTRADTQYF	TGTGCCAGCAGGCAAGCCGGGACTAGGGCAGATACGCAGTATTTT
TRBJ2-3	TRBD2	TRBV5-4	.	CASSWGTSGSTDTQYF	TGTGCCAGCAGCTGGGGGACTAGCGGGAGCACAGATACGCAGTATTTT
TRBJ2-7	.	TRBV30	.	CAWTQGATYEQYF	TGTGCCTGGACCCAAGGGGCAACCTACGAGCAGTACTTC
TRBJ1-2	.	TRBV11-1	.	CASSSRRELGYTF	TGTGCCAGCAGCTCCCGCAGGGAACTCGGCTACACCTTC